A selection of T cell receptor beta chains follows, all from one sample in a study of response to subunit inactivated influenza vaccine. From the RT-PCR reads, TCRdb called clonotypes with MiXCR, one entry per CDR3 protein. This sample has approximately 730,000 distinct CDR3 sequences, with 14% found just once. Sequencing was performed on PBMCs from blood, taken around 14 days before vaccination. These receptors all come from a man in his fifties or sixties who received an inactivated influenza vaccine. Each CDR3 is given with its conserved first and last residue. The D gene is left open where the match is weak. Expanded clones are given a class, and other clones once, few, many or no size at all.

len: 12; abundance: many; j_gene: TRBJ2-1; v_gene: TRBV6-2/TRBV6-3; d_gene: NA; CDR3nt: TGTGCCAGCAGTTACTCGTTCAATGAGCAGTTCTTC; CDR3aa: CASSYSFNEQFF
len: 14; abundance: few; j_gene: TRBJ1-1; v_gene: TRBV5-8; d_gene: NA; CDR3nt: TGTGCCAGCAGGCGCCACCAGCTTTCTCCGGAAGCTTTCTTT; CDR3aa: CASRRHQLSPEAFF
len: 13; abundance: NA; j_gene: TRBJ2-7; v_gene: TRBV10-3; d_gene: NA; CDR3nt: TGTGCCATCAGTGACCCTCCTAGCCACGAGCAGTACTTC; CDR3aa: CAISDPPSHEQYF
len: 14; abundance: few; j_gene: TRBJ2-3; v_gene: TRBV18; d_gene: NA; CDR3nt: TGTGCCAGCTCACCAGGGCAGTACACAGATACGCAGTATTTT; CDR3aa: CASSPGQYTDTQYF
len: 14; abundance: many; j_gene: TRBJ1-5; v_gene: TRBV12-3/TRBV12-4; d_gene: NA; CDR3nt: TGTGCCAGCAGTTTCGGGGGGCTCGATCAGCCCCAGCATTTT; CDR3aa: CASSFGGLDQPQHF
len: 15; abundance: once; j_gene: TRBJ1-5; v_gene: TRBV6-2/TRBV6-3; d_gene: NA; CDR3nt: TGTGCCAGCAGGAAAACAACAGGTACGGGACAGCCCCAGCATTTT; CDR3aa: CASRKTTGTGQPQHF
len: 14; abundance: NA; j_gene: TRBJ2-5; v_gene: TRBV20-1; d_gene: NA; CDR3nt: TGCAGTGCTAGATCCCCCCCAATGCCCGAGACCCAGTACTTC; CDR3aa: CSARSPPMPETQYF
len: 16; abundance: NA; j_gene: TRBJ2-3; v_gene: TRBV7-9; d_gene: NA; CDR3nt: TGTGCCAGCAGCTTAGTGTTAACAGAAAGATCAGATACGCAGTATTTT; CDR3aa: CASSLVLTERSDTQYF
len: 18; abundance: NA; j_gene: TRBJ2-7; v_gene: TRBV2; d_gene: TRBD2; CDR3nt: TGTGCCAGCAGTGAATGGTGGGGACTAGCGGGAGTCTCCTACGAGCAGTACTTC; CDR3aa: CASSEWWGLAGVSYEQYF
len: 13; abundance: few; j_gene: TRBJ2-7; v_gene: TRBV4-3; d_gene: NA; CDR3nt: TGCGCCAGCAGCCACTCCCTGGTCTACGAGCAGTACTTC; CDR3aa: CASSHSLVYEQYF
len: 15; abundance: NA; j_gene: TRBJ2-7; v_gene: TRBV10-3; d_gene: NA; CDR3nt: TGTGCCATCAGTGAGTCTCCGGGGATTGCCTACGAGCAGTACTTC; CDR3aa: CAISESPGIAYEQYF
len: 13; abundance: many; j_gene: TRBJ1-1; v_gene: TRBV7-9; d_gene: NA; CDR3nt: TGTGCCAGCAGCTTTTTCGGGGGAACTGAAGCTTTCTTT; CDR3aa: CASSFFGGTEAFF
len: 16; abundance: NA; j_gene: TRBJ2-3; v_gene: TRBV3-1; d_gene: TRBD2; CDR3nt: TGTGCCAGCAGCCCTGGGACTAGGAGTCCCACAGATACGCAGTATTTT; CDR3aa: CASSPGTRSPTDTQYF
len: 16; abundance: NA; j_gene: TRBJ2-5; v_gene: TRBV9; d_gene: NA; CDR3nt: TGTGCCAGCAGCGGGCCGTCGCTGGGAATCCAAGAGACCCAGTACTTC; CDR3aa: CASSGPSLGIQETQYF
len: 14; abundance: NA; j_gene: TRBJ2-7; v_gene: TRBV12-3/TRBV12-4; d_gene: NA; CDR3nt: TGTGCCAGCAGTTTATTGACGGCCGTTTACGAGCAGTACTTC; CDR3aa: CASSLLTAVYEQYF
len: 12; abundance: NA; j_gene: TRBJ2-5; v_gene: TRBV20-1; d_gene: TRBD2; CDR3nt: TGCAGTTGCGCGGGGGGGCAAGAGACCCAGTACTTC; CDR3aa: CSCAGGQETQYF
len: 15; abundance: NA; j_gene: TRBJ2-5; v_gene: TRBV3-1; d_gene: TRBD2; CDR3nt: TGTGCCTGCAGCCACGGCGGGGGGTCAAAAGAGACCCAGTACTTC; CDR3aa: CACSHGGGSKETQYF
len: 14; abundance: NA; j_gene: TRBJ1-2; v_gene: TRBV5-6; d_gene: NA; CDR3nt: TGTGCCAGCAGCTCCCCCACAGGAGGAGTTGGCTACACCTTC; CDR3aa: CASSSPTGGVGYTF
len: 13; abundance: NA; j_gene: TRBJ2-5; v_gene: TRBV5-1; d_gene: NA; CDR3nt: TGCGCCAGCAGTGGGGGATCGGGAGAGACCCAGTACTTC; CDR3aa: CASSGGSGETQYF
len: 16; abundance: many; j_gene: TRBJ2-2; v_gene: TRBV10-2; d_gene: TRBD2; CDR3nt: TGCGCCAGCAGTGGGAGCGGGGGTGCGAACACCGGGGAGCTGTTTTTT; CDR3aa: CASSGSGGANTGELFF
len: 17; abundance: NA; j_gene: TRBJ2-7; v_gene: TRBV4-3; d_gene: TRBD2; CDR3nt: TGCGCCAGCAGCCAAGCCCAAGCTCCTAGCGGTACTTACGAGCAGTACTTC; CDR3aa: CASSQAQAPSGTYEQYF
len: 15; abundance: many; j_gene: TRBJ2-7; v_gene: TRBV4-2; d_gene: TRBD2; CDR3nt: TGTGCCAGCAGCCAAGAGACTAGCACCCCCTACGAGCAGTACTTC; CDR3aa: CASSQETSTPYEQYF
len: 14; abundance: NA; j_gene: TRBJ1-5; v_gene: TRBV18; d_gene: TRBD1; CDR3nt: TGTGCCAGCTCCCGGGACAGGAGAAATCAGCCCCAGCATTTT; CDR3aa: CASSRDRRNQPQHF
len: 15; abundance: NA; j_gene: TRBJ1-2; v_gene: TRBV9; d_gene: NA; CDR3nt: TGTGCCTCCACCCATTCCGTGATCAGGGCCTATGGCTACACCTTC; CDR3aa: CASTHSVIRAYGYTF
len: 16; abundance: few; j_gene: TRBJ1-1; v_gene: TRBV11-1; d_gene: TRBD1; CDR3nt: TGTGCCAGCAGCCCAGGGGGACTCCTCATGAACACTGAAGCTTTCTTT; CDR3aa: CASSPGGLLMNTEAFF
len: 15; abundance: NA; j_gene: TRBJ2-1; v_gene: TRBV6-1; d_gene: NA; CDR3nt: TGTGCCAGCAGGCTAACAGCGGGTCTCCTAAATGAGCAGTTCTTC; CDR3aa: CASRLTAGLLNEQFF
len: 15; abundance: NA; j_gene: TRBJ2-7; v_gene: TRBV5-1; d_gene: TRBD2; CDR3nt: TGCGCCAGCAGCGAAGGGACTAGCGGGATGTACGAGCAGTACTTC; CDR3aa: CASSEGTSGMYEQYF
len: 14; abundance: few; j_gene: TRBJ2-7; v_gene: TRBV6-2/TRBV6-3; d_gene: NA; CDR3nt: TGTGCCAGCAGTTACCTGGGACCCCCCTACGAGCAGTACTTC; CDR3aa: CASSYLGPPYEQYF
len: 15; abundance: NA; j_gene: TRBJ2-7; v_gene: TRBV20-1; d_gene: TRBD2; CDR3nt: TGCAGTGCTAGCGGACTAGCGGGGGGGCCCCACGAGCAGTACTTC; CDR3aa: CSASGLAGGPHEQYF
len: 12; abundance: many; j_gene: TRBJ2-5; v_gene: TRBV18; d_gene: NA; CDR3nt: TGTGCCAGCTCACCTCTAAGGGAGACCCAGTACTTC; CDR3aa: CASSPLRETQYF
len: 14; abundance: NA; j_gene: TRBJ1-4; v_gene: TRBV3-1; d_gene: NA; CDR3nt: TGTGCCAGCAGCCAAGATTCAGGGACGAGAAAACTGTTTTTT; CDR3aa: CASSQDSGTRKLFF
len: 15; abundance: few; j_gene: TRBJ1-6; v_gene: TRBV6-2/TRBV6-3; d_gene: TRBD1; CDR3nt: TGTGCCAGCAGTGACGCCGGGACAGGAAGTTCACCCCTCCACTTT; CDR3aa: CASSDAGTGSSPLHF
len: 14; abundance: NA; j_gene: TRBJ1-1; v_gene: TRBV7-9; d_gene: NA; CDR3nt: TGTGCCAGCAGCTTAGGACCCGGGCCAGATGAAGCTTTCTTT; CDR3aa: CASSLGPGPDEAFF
len: 17; abundance: few; j_gene: TRBJ2-5; v_gene: TRBV7-2; d_gene: TRBD2; CDR3nt: TGTGCCAGCAGCTTAGGTTCGTCTAGCGGGAGGTCGGAGACCCAGTACTTC; CDR3aa: CASSLGSSSGRSETQYF
len: 14; abundance: NA; j_gene: TRBJ2-7; v_gene: TRBV12-3/TRBV12-4; d_gene: TRBD2; CDR3nt: TGTGCCAGCAGTTTCGGCGGGGGGGCCGGTGAGCAGTACTTC; CDR3aa: CASSFGGGAGEQYF
len: 13; abundance: few; j_gene: TRBJ2-3; v_gene: TRBV29-1; d_gene: TRBD1; CDR3nt: TGCAGCTACGGGAAGGGGGCCACAGATACGCAGTATTTT; CDR3aa: CSYGKGATDTQYF
len: 17; abundance: NA; j_gene: TRBJ2-3; v_gene: TRBV6-2/TRBV6-3; d_gene: NA; CDR3nt: TGTGCCAGCAGTTACGATACACGAATCGGGGTACCAGATACGCAGTATTTT; CDR3aa: CASSYDTRIGVPDTQYF
len: 13; abundance: NA; j_gene: TRBJ2-1; v_gene: TRBV4-3; d_gene: NA; CDR3nt: TGCGCCAGCAGCCAAGAACTCGGCAATGAGCAGTTCTTC; CDR3aa: CASSQELGNEQFF
len: 15; abundance: few; j_gene: TRBJ2-3; v_gene: TRBV19; d_gene: NA; CDR3nt: TGTGCCAGTAGTATAGATGGTTGGTCCACAGATACGCAGTATTTT; CDR3aa: CASSIDGWSTDTQYF
len: 14; abundance: few; j_gene: TRBJ2-1; v_gene: TRBV7-2; d_gene: TRBD2; CDR3nt: TGTGCCAGCAGACTAGCGGGGGGCCCGGTTGAGCAGTTCTTC; CDR3aa: CASRLAGGPVEQFF
len: 17; abundance: NA; j_gene: TRBJ2-3; v_gene: TRBV20-1; d_gene: TRBD2; CDR3nt: TGCAGTGCTAGACCACTCCTCGGGGAGCGGGGGGGAAATACGCAGTATTTT; CDR3aa: CSARPLLGERGGNTQYF
len: 11; abundance: few; j_gene: TRBJ2-1; v_gene: TRBV5-4; d_gene: NA; CDR3nt: TGTGCCAGCAGCTCCGGGCCGGGGGAGTTCTTC; CDR3aa: CASSSGPGEFF
len: 15; abundance: NA; j_gene: TRBJ2-1; v_gene: TRBV28; d_gene: TRBD2; CDR3nt: TGTGCCAGCAGGTCGCTAGCGGGGGGGCGATGGGAGCAGTTCTTC; CDR3aa: CASRSLAGGRWEQFF
len: 15; abundance: NA; j_gene: TRBJ2-7; v_gene: TRBV10-1; d_gene: TRBD1; CDR3nt: TGCGCCAGCAGCCGAGGACAGGGGACGTCCTACGAGCAGTACTTC; CDR3aa: CASSRGQGTSYEQYF
len: 15; abundance: NA; j_gene: TRBJ2-5; v_gene: TRBV20-1; d_gene: NA; CDR3nt: TGCAGTGCTAGAGGGGTGATAGGGGGTTTGTTTATCCAGTACTTC; CDR3aa: CSARGVIGGLFIQYF
len: 15; abundance: NA; j_gene: TRBJ2-1; v_gene: TRBV4-3; d_gene: TRBD2; CDR3nt: TGCGCCAGCAGCTATCGACAGGCGGGGGGCAATGAGCAGTTCTTC; CDR3aa: CASSYRQAGGNEQFF
len: 13; abundance: few; j_gene: TRBJ2-1; v_gene: TRBV7-8; d_gene: NA; CDR3nt: TGTGCCAGCAGCTTTACAGGGCCCACTGAGCAGTTCTTC; CDR3aa: CASSFTGPTEQFF
len: 14; abundance: NA; j_gene: TRBJ2-7; v_gene: TRBV5-1; d_gene: TRBD1; CDR3nt: TGCGCCAGCAGCCCCTCGACAGGGTCCTACGAGCAGTACTTC; CDR3aa: CASSPSTGSYEQYF
len: 14; abundance: NA; j_gene: TRBJ2-7; v_gene: TRBV7-2; d_gene: TRBD2; CDR3nt: TGTGCCAGCAGCAATAACGGGGGGGCTTACGAGCAGTACTTC; CDR3aa: CASSNNGGAYEQYF
len: 14; abundance: few; j_gene: TRBJ1-1; v_gene: TRBV5-1; d_gene: NA; CDR3nt: TGCGCCAGCAGCTCCACCTATCCGAACACTGAAGCTTTCTTT; CDR3aa: CASSSTYPNTEAFF
len: 14; abundance: many; j_gene: TRBJ2-2; v_gene: TRBV6-2/TRBV6-3; d_gene: NA; CDR3nt: TGTGCCAGCAGTTACTCGGCGGGGCTTGGGGAGCTGTTTTTT; CDR3aa: CASSYSAGLGELFF
len: 18; abundance: NA; j_gene: TRBJ2-3; v_gene: TRBV5-1; d_gene: NA; CDR3nt: TGCGCCAGCAGCTTGGCCGGAAAGGGGCAGGGGACTGACGGAACGCAGTATTTT; CDR3aa: CASSLAGKGQGTDGTQYF
len: 14; abundance: few; j_gene: TRBJ2-1; v_gene: TRBV28; d_gene: NA; CDR3nt: TGTGCCAGCAGAAACCCCCCTCAATACAATGAGCAGTTCTTC; CDR3aa: CASRNPPQYNEQFF
len: 11; abundance: few; j_gene: TRBJ1-1; v_gene: TRBV10-3; d_gene: NA; CDR3nt: TGTGCCTCCGAGGACAGCACTGAAGCTTTCTTT; CDR3aa: CASEDSTEAFF
len: 15; abundance: many; j_gene: TRBJ2-7; v_gene: TRBV20-1; d_gene: NA; CDR3nt: TGCAGTGCTAGTGGCCCCAGTGGCAGAACCTACGAGCAGTACTTC; CDR3aa: CSASGPSGRTYEQYF
len: 19; abundance: NA; j_gene: TRBJ2-2; v_gene: TRBV10-3; d_gene: TRBD2; CDR3nt: TGTGCCATCAGTTTACCGACAGGGACTAGCGGGAGGGCCATCGGGGAGCTGTTTTTT; CDR3aa: CAISLPTGTSGRAIGELFF
len: 18; abundance: many; j_gene: TRBJ1-1; v_gene: TRBV3-1; d_gene: NA; CDR3nt: TGTGCCAGCAGCCAAGATTACGGGACATCAGGCGGGAGCACTGAAGCTTTCTTT; CDR3aa: CASSQDYGTSGGSTEAFF
len: 12; abundance: NA; j_gene: TRBJ2-7; v_gene: TRBV20-1; d_gene: NA; CDR3nt: TGCAGTGCTAGGCGACAGGCTAATGAGCAGTACTTC; CDR3aa: CSARRQANEQYF
len: 15; abundance: NA; j_gene: TRBJ2-3; v_gene: TRBV20-1; d_gene: TRBD1; CDR3nt: TGCAGTGCTACTTCGGGACAGGGGAGCACAGATACGCAGTATTTT; CDR3aa: CSATSGQGSTDTQYF